This T cell receptor (beta chain) comes out of a study of blood T cell repertoires in COVID-19 (dated by TCRdb to 2020 to 2021). Broadly, across the study: The collaborator samples originated in the United States, Italy and Spain and spanned the acute and convalescent phases of COVID-19. The prospective study material was composed of cDNA or gDNA derived from T cells, B-cell-depleted T cells, or PBMCs. Deeply sampled blood TCRbeta repertoires from subjects exposed to, actively infected with, or recovered from COVID-19 were included in the dataset. The repertoires were released in a freely available public database meant as a resource for research on the immune response to SARS-CoV-2. Samples were obtained from the ongoing ImmuneRACE study (first 160 participants) and from about 1,300 subjects provided by 6 global collaborators. A de-identified subject ID, COVID-19 status, age in years and sex were almost always included in the sample metadata. Where available, HLA class I and class II types were obtained from metadata supplied by the sample provider rather than from assay-based typing. The paper's findings and limits, for the study overall: How much clinical and demographic metadata was included differed by source and by participant, and the metadata was provided uncurated.

The cysteine opens and the phenylalanine closes a CDR3 of 17 amino acids. Just the 51-base CDR3 DNA is kept, in frame starting at base 1. V lost 4 bases and J lost 1 base, and the count of bases not matched to a germline gene is 10. CDR1 KGHDR and CDR2 SFDVKD were looked up in the germline V gene. Regarding this clone: Its antigen remains unidentified. One base away there is no much larger clone; base qualities are not given.

TCRbeta CDR3 regions were amplified from genomic DNA using the immunoSEQ Assay, a bias-controlled multiplex PCR. In the paper's pipeline: The number of nucleated cells in each sample was estimated by amplification of reference gene primers within the assay. To quantify the absolute abundance of each unique TCRbeta CDR3 rearrangement, sequence reads were collapsed and filtered. Productive Simpson clonality was computed per sample as the square root of Simpson's diversity index over productive rearrangements. Sourced from immuneACCESS, this table was stored by TCRdb with only in-frame sequences that have V and J called. A share of the clones is absent; for the studies checked, an unresolved V gene accounts for under half, and the remainder has no known explanation. V and J calls plus clone size are reproduced from that table; the DNA served to infer D and trimming. The sample records roughly 250,000 clones, roughly 84% of which are singletons. Of the sample, over 1.5% falls within the top ten clones.

Another Seattle source contributed samples from volunteer blood donors who had recovered from COVID-19. Each collaborating institution followed its own protocols to collect whole blood in K2EDTA tubes. For TCRbeta analysis, collaborators shipped samples as frozen whole blood, isolated PBMCs, or DNA extracted from either of those sample types. The V gene is TRBV24-1 and the J gene is TRBJ2-5; TRBD2 matches 8 bases in the middle. The sequence derives from a woman aged 40 to 50 who had recovered from COVID-19. Sequencing was carried out using peripheral blood. The sequenced DNA: TGTGCCACCAGTGACTCGTCCGGGGGGGCCTCCCAAGAGACCCAGTACTTC. It encodes CATSDSSGGASQETQYF.